This T cell receptor beta chain was profiled in a study of cytomegalovirus exposure and HLA in healthy donors. Vbeta (60) and Jbeta (13) primers were used in the PCR. Clones were read by immunoSEQ multiplex PCR, and TCRdb kept only the in-frame ones, dropping some. The clone table shows 95,000 to 150,000 clones, with the ten largest holding less than 3%. The CDR3 runs 13 residues. Germline V gene data show CDR1 as ENHRY and CDR2 as SYGVKD. V dropped 2 bases and J dropped 9 bases, with 12 bases sitting between them. Sequencing input: PBMCs. The V and J genes are TRBV10-3 and TRBJ2-3; weak D call: TRBD2 (6 bases). The clonotype was recovered from a man younger than 45 in good health and CMV-seronegative. The CDR3, as DNA: TGTGCCATCAGTGAGAGCGGGTCGGGGACGCAGTATTTT. Amino acid sequence: CAISESGSGTQYF.